Below are 14 T cell receptor beta chains sequenced from a single sample in a study of graft-versus-host responses after intestinal transplantation. The protocol was immunoSEQ multiplex PCR, while the TCRdb copy is restricted to in-frame clones and leaves out a portion. Of 41,000 or so clones listed, around 96% are singletons. No cognate antigen is known for these TCRs. This specimen was unstimulated CD8+ T cells sorted from spleen or lymph node cells, taken before transplant. All receptors come from a human donor who was the organ donor for an intestinal transplant.

The chain couples TRBV7-2 to TRBJ2-7; D could derive from TRBD1 or TRBD2 (5 bases each). The CDR3 has 11 amino acids. V gave up 7 bases and J gave up 5 bases, with 9 bases separating them. Germline V lookup: CDR1 SGHTA, CDR2 FQGNSA. CDR3 DNA: TGTGCCAGCACAGGGACGGACGAGCAGTACTTC. Translation: CASTGTDEQYF.

CDR3 protein: CASSLWQTYGYTF. CDR3 in DNA: TGTGCCAGCAGCTTGTGGCAGACCTATGGCTACACCTTC. The V gene is TRBV5-6, the J gene TRBJ1-2; D unresolved. CDR3 length equals 13 residues. With 1 base removed from V and 4 bases from J, the gap between germline ends came to 8 bases. Germline V CDR1 and CDR2: SGHDT, YYEEEE.

As regards this clone: Germline is not matched at one junction end, which may reflect a read error. The gene calls are TRBV6-6 and TRBJ2-2; maybe TRBD2 (5 bases). Germline V lookup: CDR1 MNHNY, CDR2 SVGAGI (reference sequence). The CDR3 extends over 15 amino acids. DNA of the CDR3: TGTGCCACCTCGACTCCTGTATTCAACACCGGGGAGCTGTCTTTT. Translation gives CATSTPVFNTGELSF.

This sequence joins TRBV5-1 and TRBJ2-5; D may be TRBD2 (5 bases). The last part of the DNA fits TRBJ2-7 better; the J call may be wrong. The CDR3 spans 15 residues. Germline-derived CDR1 and CDR2 are SGHRS and YFSETQ. The CDR3 region is CASSFASGLTYEQYF. The DNA of the CDR3 is TGCGCCAGCAGCTTTGCCTCTGGACTGACCTACGAGCAGTACTTC.

The genes are TRBV4-2 and TRBJ2-5, with 7 bases that match TRBD1. The trim removed 4 bases at V and 0 bases at J, leaving 8 bases unmatched. The CDR3 has 16 amino acids. CDR1 and CDR2 (germline): LGHNA, YNFKEQ. This CDR3 reads CASSRIQGQDQETQYF. The DNA for the CDR3 is TGTGCCAGCAGCCGTATACAAGGACAGGACCAAGAGACCCAGTACTTC.

The V gene is TRBV28, the J gene TRBJ1-1, with D hard to call. Trimming removed 2 bases from V and 6 bases from J, with 4 bases in between. This CDR3 comprises 11 residues. CDR1 MDHEN and CDR2 SYDVKM come from the germline V gene. CDR3: CASSLRAEAFF. The CDR3 nucleotides are TGTGCCAGCAGTTTAAGGGCTGAAGCTTTCTTT.

The chain employs TRBV29-1 and TRBJ2-3; no firm D call. The CDR3 contains 13 residues. Germline lookup yields CDR1 SQVTM and CDR2 ANQGSEA. V dropped 7 bases and J dropped 3 bases, with 14 bases sitting between them. The CDR3 nucleotides are TGCAGCGCCCCCTGGGCTGGTACAGATACGCAGTATTTT. It codes for CSAPWAGTDTQYF.

The V call is TRBV5-1, the J call TRBJ1-1; 7 bases are a match to TRBD1. The germline gives CDR1 SGHRS, CDR2 YFSETQ. The CDR3 runs to 16 residues. The trim removed 2 bases at V and 5 bases at J, leaving 12 bases unmatched. The CDR3 sequence: CASSFRQGRMWTEAFF. The CDR3 DNA reads as TGCGCCAGCAGCTTTAGACAGGGACGAATGTGGACTGAAGCTTTCTTT.

The V gene is TRBV6-4, the J gene TRBJ2-2; 9 bases align to TRBD2. Trimming cost V 7 bases and J 7 bases; bases outside gene matches: 7. The CDR3 is made up of 14 amino acids. Germline V gene data show CDR1 as MRHNA and CDR2 as SNTAGT. CDR3 coding DNA: TGTGCCAGCAAGGCTAGCGGGACGAGCGGGGAGCTGTTTTTT. Protein: CASKASGTSGELFF.

The chain uses TRBV4-3 and TRBJ2-7; TRBD1 aligns across 7 bases. After removal of 3 bases from V and 1 base from J, the junction contained 21 bases not matched to a gene. This CDR3 is 20 amino acids long. The V gene's germline CDR1 is LGHNA and CDR2 YSLEER. CDR3 in DNA: TGCGCCAGCAGCCAGGGTTTGCGCAGCGATTGGGACAGTCGGTCCTACGAGCAGTACTTC. Protein product: CASSQGLRSDWDSRSYEQYF.

V usage is TRBV27 and J usage is TRBJ2-1; the D gene is possibly TRBD2 (7 bases). CDR1 and CDR2 (germline): MNHEY, SMNVEV (reference sequence). The CDR3 contains 15 residues. With 3 bases removed from V and 4 bases from J, the gap between germline ends came to 13 bases. CDR3 loop: CASSFSGGAYNEQFF. In DNA, the CDR3 is TGTGCCAGCAGTTTCAGTGGGGGGGCATACAATGAGCAGTTCTTC.

V and J are TRBV5-6 and TRBJ2-7; TRBD2 matches 8 bases. Germline V gene data show CDR1 as SGHDT and CDR2 as YYEEEE. The trim removed 2 bases at V and 2 bases at J, leaving 3 bases unmatched. CDR3 size: 14 residues. The CDR3 reads CASSFGTRPYEQYF. The CDR3, as DNA: TGTGCCAGCAGCTTCGGGACTAGACCCTACGAGCAGTACTTC. The complete variable domain, with remaining parts taken from reference TRBV5-6 and TRBJ2-7, reads DAGVTQSPTHLIKTRGQQVTLRCSPKSGHDTVSWYQQALGQGPQFIFQYYEEEERQRGNFPDRFSGHQFPNYSSELNVNALLLGDSALYLCASSFGTRPYEQYFGPGTRLTVT.

The chain combines TRBV9 with TRBJ2-1, with D possibly matching TRBD2 (5 bases). CDR1 and CDR2 from the germline V gene are SGDLS and YYNGEE. The CDR3 sequence is 14 residues long. Deletions cut 4 bases from V and 3 bases from J, with 11 bases between. CDR3 coding DNA: TGTGCCAGCAGCTTGGAGGCCCTCTACAATGAGCAGTTCTTC. Translation: CASSLEALYNEQFF. The full variable domain, its missing parts supplied by reference TRBV9 and TRBJ2-1, is DSGVTQTPKHLITATGQRVTLRCSPRSGDLSVYWYQQSLDQGLQFLIQYYNGEERAKGNILERFSAQQFPDLHSELNLSSLELGDSALYFCASSLEALYNEQFFGPGTRLTVL.

The chain has TRBV29-1 and TRBJ1-2; D is unresolved. Germline CDR1 SQVTM, CDR2 ANQGSEA. Trimming stripped 6 bases from V and 5 bases from J, with 10 bases between. CDR3 length: 11 amino acids. The CDR3: CSVAGPYGYTF. The CDR3 region has the DNA TGCAGCGTGGCCGGGCCGTATGGCTACACCTTC.